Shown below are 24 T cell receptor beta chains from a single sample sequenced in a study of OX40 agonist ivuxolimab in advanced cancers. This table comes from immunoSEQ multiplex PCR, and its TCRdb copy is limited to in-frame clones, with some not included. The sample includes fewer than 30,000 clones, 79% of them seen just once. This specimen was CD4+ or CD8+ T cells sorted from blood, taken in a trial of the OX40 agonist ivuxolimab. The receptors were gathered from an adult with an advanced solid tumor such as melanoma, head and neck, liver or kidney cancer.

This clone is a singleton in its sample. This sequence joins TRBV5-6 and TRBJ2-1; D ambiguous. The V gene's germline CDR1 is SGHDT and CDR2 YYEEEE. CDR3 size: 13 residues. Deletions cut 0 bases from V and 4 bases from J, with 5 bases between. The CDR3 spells CASSLGPYNEQFF. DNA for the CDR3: TGTGCCAGCAGCTTGGGGCCATACAATGAGCAGTTCTTC.

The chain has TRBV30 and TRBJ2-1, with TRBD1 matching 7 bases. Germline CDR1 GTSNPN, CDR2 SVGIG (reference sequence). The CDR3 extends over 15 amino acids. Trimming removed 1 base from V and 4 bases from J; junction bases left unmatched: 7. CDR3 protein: CAWSAGTAPYNEQFF. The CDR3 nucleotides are TGTGCCTGGAGTGCCGGGACAGCGCCTTACAATGAGCAGTTCTTC. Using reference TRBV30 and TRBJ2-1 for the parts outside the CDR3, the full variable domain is SQTIHQWPATLVQPVGSPLSLECTVEGTSNPNLYWYRQAAGRGLQLLFYSVGIGQISSEVPQNLSASRPQDRQFILSSKKLLLSDSGFYLCAWSAGTAPYNEQFFGPGTRLTVL.

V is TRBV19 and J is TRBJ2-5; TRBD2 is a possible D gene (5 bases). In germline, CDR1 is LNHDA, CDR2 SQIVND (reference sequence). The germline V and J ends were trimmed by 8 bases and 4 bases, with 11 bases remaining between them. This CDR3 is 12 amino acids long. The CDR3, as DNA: TGTGCCAGTGGCGGGTGGGGAGAGACCCAGTACTTC. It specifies CASGGWGETQYF.

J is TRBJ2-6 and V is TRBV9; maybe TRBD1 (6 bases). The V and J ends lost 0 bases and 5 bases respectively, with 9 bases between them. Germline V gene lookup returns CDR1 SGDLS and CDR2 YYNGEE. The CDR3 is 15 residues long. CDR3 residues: CASSVGRDRANVLTF. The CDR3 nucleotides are TGTGCCAGCAGCGTAGGTCGGGACAGGGCCAACGTCCTGACTTTC.

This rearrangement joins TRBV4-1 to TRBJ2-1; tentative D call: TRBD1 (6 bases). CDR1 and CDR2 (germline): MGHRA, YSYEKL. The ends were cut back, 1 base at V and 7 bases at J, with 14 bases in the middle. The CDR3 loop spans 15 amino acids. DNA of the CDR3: TGCGCCAGCAGCCAAGTAGACCCAGGGGAGAATGAGCAGTTCTTC. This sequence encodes CASSQVDPGENEQFF.

The CDR3 bases are TGCGCCAGCAGCCCATTGTGGACAGGCACAGATACGCAGTATTTT. Its protein product is CASSPLWTGTDTQYF. The chain couples TRBV4-1 to TRBJ2-3; weak D call: TRBD1 (6 bases). V lost 4 bases, J lost 1 base, and 12 bases lay in between. This CDR3 is built from 15 residues. CDR1 and CDR2 (germline): MGHRA, YSYEKL.

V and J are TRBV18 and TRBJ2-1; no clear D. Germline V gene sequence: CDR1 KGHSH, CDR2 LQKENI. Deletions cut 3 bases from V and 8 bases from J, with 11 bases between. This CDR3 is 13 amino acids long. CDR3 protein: CASSPSPEDEQFF. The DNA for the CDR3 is TGTGCCAGCTCACCTAGTCCCGAGGATGAGCAGTTCTTC.

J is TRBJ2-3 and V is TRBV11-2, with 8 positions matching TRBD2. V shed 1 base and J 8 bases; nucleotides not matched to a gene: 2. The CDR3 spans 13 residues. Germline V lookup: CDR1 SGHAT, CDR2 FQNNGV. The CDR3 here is CASSLAGLATQYF. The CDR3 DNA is TGTGCCAGCAGCTTAGCCGGACTAGCTACGCAGTATTTT.

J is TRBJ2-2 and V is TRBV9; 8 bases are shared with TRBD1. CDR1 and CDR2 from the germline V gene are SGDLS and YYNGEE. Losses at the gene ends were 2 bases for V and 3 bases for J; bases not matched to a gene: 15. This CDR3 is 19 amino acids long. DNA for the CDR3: TGTGCCAGCAGCGTTTCGCTAAAACCGGGACAGGTCGACACCGGGGAGCTGTTTTTT. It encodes CASSVSLKPGQVDTGELFF.

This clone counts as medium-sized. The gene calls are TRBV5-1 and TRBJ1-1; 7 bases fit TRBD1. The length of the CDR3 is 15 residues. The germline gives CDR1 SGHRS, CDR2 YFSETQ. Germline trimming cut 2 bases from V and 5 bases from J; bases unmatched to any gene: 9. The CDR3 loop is CASSFGTVVATEAFF. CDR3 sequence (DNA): TGCGCCAGCAGCTTCGGGACAGTGGTGGCAACTGAAGCTTTCTTT.

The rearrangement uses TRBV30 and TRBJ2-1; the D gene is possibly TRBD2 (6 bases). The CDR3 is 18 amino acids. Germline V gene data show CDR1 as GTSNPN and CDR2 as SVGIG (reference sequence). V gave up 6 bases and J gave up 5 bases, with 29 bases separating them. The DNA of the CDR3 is TGTGCCTGCACTACCCAAACCTTCATAGCGGAATTTAACAATGAGCAGTTCTTC. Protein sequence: CACTTQTFIAEFNNEQFF.

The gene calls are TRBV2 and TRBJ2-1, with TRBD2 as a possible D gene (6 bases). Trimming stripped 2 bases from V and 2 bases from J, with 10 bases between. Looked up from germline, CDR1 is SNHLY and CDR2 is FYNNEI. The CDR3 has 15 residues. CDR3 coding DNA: TGTGCCAGCAGTGAAAATAGCGGTGCCTACAATGAGCAGTTCTTC. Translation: CASSENSGAYNEQFF.

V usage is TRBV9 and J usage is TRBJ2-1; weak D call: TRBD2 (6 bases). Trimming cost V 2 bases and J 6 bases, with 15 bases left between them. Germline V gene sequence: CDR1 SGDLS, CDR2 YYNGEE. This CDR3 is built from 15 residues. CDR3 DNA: TGTGCCAGCAGCGTGTATACGGGAGAAACCAATGAGCAGTTCTTC. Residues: CASSVYTGETNEQFF.

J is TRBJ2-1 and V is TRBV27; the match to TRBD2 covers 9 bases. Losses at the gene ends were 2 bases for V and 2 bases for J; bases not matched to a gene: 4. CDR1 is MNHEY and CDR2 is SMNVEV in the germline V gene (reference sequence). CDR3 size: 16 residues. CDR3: CASSLIAGAPYNEQFF. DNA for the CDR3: TGTGCCAGCAGTTTAATAGCGGGAGCTCCCTACAATGAGCAGTTCTTC.

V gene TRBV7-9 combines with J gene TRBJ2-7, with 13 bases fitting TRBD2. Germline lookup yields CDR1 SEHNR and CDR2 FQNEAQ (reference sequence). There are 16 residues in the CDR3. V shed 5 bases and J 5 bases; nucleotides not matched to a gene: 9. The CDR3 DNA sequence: TGTGCCAGCAGCACCACTAGCGGGGGGGCGAGGCACGAGCAGTACTTC. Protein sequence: CASSTTSGGARHEQYF.

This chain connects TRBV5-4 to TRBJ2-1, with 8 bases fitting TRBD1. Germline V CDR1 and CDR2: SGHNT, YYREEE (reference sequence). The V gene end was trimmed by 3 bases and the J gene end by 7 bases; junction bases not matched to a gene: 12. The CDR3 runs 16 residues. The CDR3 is CASSSALDRVGNEQFF. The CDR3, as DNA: TGTGCCAGCAGCTCGGCGCTGGACAGGGTCGGAAATGAGCAGTTCTTC. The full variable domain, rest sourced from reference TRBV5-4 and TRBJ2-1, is ETGVTQSPTHLIKTRGQQVTLRCSSQSGHNTVSWYQQALGQGPQFIFQYYREEENGRGNFPPRFSGLQFPNYSSELNVNALELDDSALYLCASSSALDRVGNEQFFGPGTRLTVL.

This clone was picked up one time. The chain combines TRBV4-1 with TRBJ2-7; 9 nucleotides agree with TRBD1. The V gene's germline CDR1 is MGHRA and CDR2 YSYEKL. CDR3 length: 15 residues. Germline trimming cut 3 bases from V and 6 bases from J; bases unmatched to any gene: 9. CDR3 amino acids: CASSHPGQGVREQYF. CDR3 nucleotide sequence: TGCGCCAGCAGCCATCCGGGACAGGGAGTGCGCGAGCAGTACTTC.

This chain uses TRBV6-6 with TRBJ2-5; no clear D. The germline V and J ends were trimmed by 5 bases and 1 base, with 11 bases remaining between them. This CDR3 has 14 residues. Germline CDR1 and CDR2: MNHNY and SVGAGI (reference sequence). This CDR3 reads CASSPRVFQETQYF. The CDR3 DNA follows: TGTGCCAGCAGTCCCCGGGTCTTCCAAGAGACCCAGTACTTC.

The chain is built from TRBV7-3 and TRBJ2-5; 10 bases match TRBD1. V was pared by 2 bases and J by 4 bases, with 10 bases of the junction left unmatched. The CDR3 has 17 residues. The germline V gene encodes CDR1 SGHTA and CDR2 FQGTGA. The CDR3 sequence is CASSLGSGTGVRETQYF. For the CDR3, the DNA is TGTGCCAGCAGCTTAGGCTCCGGGACAGGGGTGCGAGAGACCCAGTACTTC.

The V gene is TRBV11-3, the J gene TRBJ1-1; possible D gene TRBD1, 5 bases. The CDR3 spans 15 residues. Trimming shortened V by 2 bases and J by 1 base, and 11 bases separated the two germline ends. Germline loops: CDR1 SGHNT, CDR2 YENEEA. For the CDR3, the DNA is TGTGCCAGCAGCTTAAGTTGGGGCGAGAACACTGAAGCTTTCTTT. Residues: CASSLSWGENTEAFF.

CDR3 region: CASSIRRELTGELFF. CDR3 coding DNA: TGTGCCAGTAGTATACGGCGGGAGCTGACAGGGGAGCTGTTTTTT. The gene calls are TRBV19 and TRBJ2-2; 7 nucleotides agree with TRBD2. Losses at the gene ends were 2 bases for V and 8 bases for J; bases not matched to a gene: 8. This CDR3 region has 15 residues. From germline, CDR1 is LNHDA and CDR2 SQIVND (reference sequence).

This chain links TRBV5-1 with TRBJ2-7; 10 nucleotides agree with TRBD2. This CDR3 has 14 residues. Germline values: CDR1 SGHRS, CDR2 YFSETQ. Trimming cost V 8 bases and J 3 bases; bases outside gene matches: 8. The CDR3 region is CARLSSGGNYEQYF. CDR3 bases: TGCGCCAGGCTCTCTAGCGGGGGAAACTACGAGCAGTACTTC.

This CDR3 reads CASSDSGVRTNEKLFF. The CDR3 DNA sequence: TGTGCCAGCAGTGACTCGGGGGTTCGGACTAATGAAAAACTGTTTTTT. The chain is built from TRBV6-4 and TRBJ1-4; the D gene is possibly TRBD1 (5 bases). The germline V gene has CDR1 MRHNA and CDR2 SNTAGT. This CDR3 contains 16 residues. The V and J ends lost 0 bases and 2 bases respectively, with 10 bases between them.

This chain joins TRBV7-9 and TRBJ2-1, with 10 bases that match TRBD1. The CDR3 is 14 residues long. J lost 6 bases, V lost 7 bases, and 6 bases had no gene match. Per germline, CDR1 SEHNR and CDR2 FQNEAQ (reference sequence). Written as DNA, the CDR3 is TGTGCCAGCAACCGGGACAGGGGTTTCAATGAGCAGTTCTTC. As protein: CASNRDRGFNEQFF.